The T cell receptor beta chain described here comes from a study of cytomegalovirus exposure and HLA in healthy donors. 13 Jbeta primers and 60 Vbeta primers were used for the PCR. Clones were read by immunoSEQ multiplex PCR, and TCRdb kept only the in-frame ones, dropping some. Found here are around 150,000 clones, 80% to 85% of them singletons; the top ten hold less than 10%. Trimming shortened V by 8 bases and J by 0 bases, and 10 bases separated the two germline ends. The CDR3 has 13 residues. CDR1 is MNHNS, CDR2 SASEGT, per germline. Sequenced input: PBMCs. This rearrangement joins TRBV6-1 to TRBJ1-2; possibly TRBD1 for D (5 bases). This receptor was taken from a woman in her fifties or sixties in good health and CMV-seropositive. CDR3 nucleotides: TGTGCCAGCCGGACACATACTAACTATGGCTACACCTTC. As protein: CASRTHTNYGYTF.